The 15 T cell receptor beta chains reported below all come from one sample, sequenced in a study of response to subunit inactivated influenza vaccine. TCRdb passed the RT-PCR reads through MiXCR, listing each CDR3 protein once. The repertoire holds about 190,000 distinct CDR3 sequences, with approximately 15% as singletons. This specimen was CD8+ T cells sorted from PBMCs, taken roughly 5 days after vaccination. These receptors originate from a man between 45 and 60 years old who received an inactivated influenza vaccine.

The chain links TRBV6-2 or TRBV6-3 to TRBJ2-3; 7 bases are a match to TRBD1. Trimming removed 10 bases from V and 3 bases from J; junction bases left unmatched: 7. The CDR3 loop spans 13 amino acids. Germline V gene data show CDR1 as MNHEY and CDR2 as SVGEGT. This CDR3 reads CATWMTGTDTQYF. The CDR3 DNA follows: TGTGCCACCTGGATGACAGGGACAGATACGCAGTATTTT.

This clonotype was counted a few times. The chain joins TRBV11-2 to TRBJ2-2; D is perhaps TRBD1 (5 bases). The V gene lost 2 bases and the J gene lost 2 bases, with 9 bases spanning the gap. The CDR3 totals 15 residues. CDR1 and CDR2 (germline): SGHAT, FQNNGV. The CDR3 nucleotides read TGTGCCAGCAGCTTACACACAGGAAACACCGGGGAGCTGTTTTTT. Translating gives CASSLHTGNTGELFF.

This clonotype came up a few times. This chain connects TRBV7-9 to TRBJ1-1, with unresolved D. Germline CDR1 reads SEHNR; CDR2 reads FQNEAQ (reference sequence). V gave up 5 bases and J gave up 6 bases, with 7 bases separating them. The CDR3 totals 11 residues. The CDR3 is CASSPVAEAFF. CDR3 DNA: TGTGCCAGCAGCCCGGTTGCTGAAGCTTTCTTT.

There are a few counts of this clonotype. This chain connects TRBV7-9 to TRBJ2-1, with TRBD1 as a possible D gene (6 bases). The CDR3 consists of 15 residues. Per germline, CDR1 SEHNR and CDR2 FQNEAQ (reference sequence). V was cut by 4 bases and J by 8 bases, with 18 bases left in between. The DNA of the CDR3 is TGTGCCAGCAGCTACAGGACAGCTCCCGGGGATGAGCAGTTCTTC. Translated, it gives CASSYRTAPGDEQFF.

The chain carries TRBV7-2 and TRBJ2-1; 16 nucleotides align to TRBD2. The CDR3 runs 18 residues. The germline V gene encodes CDR1 SGHTA and CDR2 FQGNSA. V trimming: 0 bases; J trimming: 5 bases; junction bases outside the gene matches: 4. In nucleotides, the CDR3 is TGTGCCAGCAGCTTAGCCGGGACTAGCGGGAGGGTACACAATGAGCAGTTCTTC. This sequence encodes CASSLAGTSGRVHNEQFF.

This clonotype has ten or more counts. The rearrangement joins TRBV29-1 to TRBJ1-2; possible D gene TRBD1, 5 bases. Per the germline V gene, CDR1 is SQVTM and CDR2 is ANQGSEA. This CDR3 has 12 amino acids. Trimming pared 4 bases from V and 3 bases from J, leaving 9 bases between. CDR3 sequence reads: CSVASGYYGYTF. CDR3 nucleotide sequence: TGCAGCGTTGCATCAGGGTACTATGGCTACACCTTC.

The gene calls are TRBV27 and TRBJ1-1, with TRBD1 identical over 9 bases. V shed 5 bases, J shed 4 bases, and the junction held 5 bases outside the gene matches. The germline gives CDR1 MNHEY, CDR2 SMNVEV (reference sequence). This CDR3 comprises 14 residues. The CDR3 DNA reads as TGTGCCAGCAGTCAGGGACAGGGTGGCACTGAAGCTTTCTTT. Protein product: CASSQGQGGTEAFF.

This clonotype occurred a few times. The V and J genes are TRBV7-2 and TRBJ1-1; D is uncertain. The CDR3 totals 13 residues. V lost 4 bases, J lost 4 bases, and 10 bases lay in between. The germline gives CDR1 SGHTA, CDR2 FQGNSA. CDR3 DNA: TGTGCCAGCAGCTCGTACCCGGGCACTGAAGCTTTCTTT. This encodes CASSSYPGTEAFF. Supplemented by reference TRBV7-2 and TRBJ1-1, the full variable domain reads GAGVSQSPSNKVTEKGKDVELRCDPISGHTALYWYRQSLGQGLEFLIYFQGNSAPDKSGLPSDRFSAERTGGSVSTLTIQRTQQEDSAVYLCASSSYPGTEAFFGQGTRLTVV.

The sample holds a few counts of this clonotype. V usage is TRBV4-3 and J usage is TRBJ2-1; TRBD2 aligns across 9 bases. The CDR3 totals 20 residues. V was pared by 0 bases and J by 0 bases, with 12 bases of the junction left unmatched. The germline CDR1 and CDR2 sequences are LGHNA and YSLEER. The chain's CDR3 is CASSQELAGLLGSSYNEQFF. The CDR3 bases are TGCGCCAGCAGCCAAGAACTAGCGGGCCTCTTAGGCAGCTCCTACAATGAGCAGTTCTTC.

This clonotype was picked up a small number of times. This chain uses TRBV12-3 or TRBV12-4 with TRBJ1-5, with 7 positions matching TRBD1. Trimming removed 5 bases from V and 3 bases from J; junction bases left unmatched: 4. This CDR3 comprises 14 residues. CDR3 region: CASSRQGANQPQHF. Here the CDR3 DNA reads TGTGCCAGCAGTCGACAGGGCGCCAATCAGCCCCAGCATTTT.

The rearrangement links TRBV11-1 to TRBJ2-1; 7 bases map to TRBD2. Per the germline V gene, CDR1 is SGHAT and CDR2 is FQDESV (reference sequence). J gave up 4 bases and V 1 base, and 4 bases lay outside the gene matches. This CDR3 is 15 amino acids long. The CDR3 bases are TGTGCCAGCAGCTTAGAACTAGCGTCGTACAATGAGCAGTTCTTC. Its protein product is CASSLELASYNEQFF. The variable domain in full, with the rest retrieved from reference TRBV11-1 and TRBJ2-1, is EAEVAQSPRYKITEKSQAVAFWCDPISGHATLYWYRQILGQGPELLVQFQDESVVDDSQLPKDRFSAERLKGVDSTLKIQPAELGDSAMYLCASSLELASYNEQFFGPGTRLTVL.

The gene calls are TRBV20-1 and TRBJ2-7; TRBD1 matches at 8 bases. Germline V gene lookup returns CDR1 DFQATT and CDR2 SNEGSKA (reference sequence). V gave up 6 bases and J gave up 4 bases; unmatched junction bases: 11. The CDR3 has 14 amino acids. In DNA, the CDR3 is TGCAGTGCCCGTCAGGGACAGGCGGCTTACGAGCAGTACTTC. Translating gives CSARQGQAAYEQYF.

This clonotype was seen a handful of times. For the CDR3, the DNA is TGTGCCAGCAGTTACCTGGCCGTCTACGAGCAGTACTTC. This sequence encodes CASSYLAVYEQYF. V usage is TRBV6-2 or TRBV6-3 and J usage is TRBJ2-7; no definite D call. The CDR3 is made up of 13 amino acids. Germline values: CDR1 MNHEY, CDR2 SVGEGT. Trimming pared 2 bases from V and 3 bases from J, leaving 8 bases between.

This clonotype was seen a handful of times. This chain joins TRBV11-2 and TRBJ1-2; D is ambiguous. CDR1 is SGHAT, CDR2 FQNNGV, per germline. This CDR3 comprises 13 residues. Trimming took 5 bases from V and 4 from J, leaving 11 bases between them. The DNA of the CDR3 is TGTGCCAGCAGCCCCGGGGTGTCCTATGGCTACACCTTC. It codes for CASSPGVSYGYTF.

This chain connects TRBV2 to TRBJ1-1; 8 nucleotides align to TRBD1. CDR1 and CDR2 (germline): SNHLY, FYNNEI. The CDR3 spans 16 residues. With 5 bases clipped from V and 5 bases from J, the junction kept 13 bases outside the gene matches. The CDR3 loop is CASSQLTGVGGTEAFF. CDR3 in DNA: TGTGCCAGCAGTCAACTGACAGGGGTCGGTGGTACTGAAGCTTTCTTT.